The table lists the clone carrying this TCR beta chain with a count of one. Using immunoSEQ multiplex PCR, the repertoire was profiled, and TCRdb retains in-frame clones only, with some absent. The sample shows some 420,000 clones, approximately 88% of them seen only once. This record belongs to a study of Ad26.COV2.S vaccination and SARS-CoV-2 variants. On the study more broadly: Administration of Ad26.COV2.S was intramuscular, either once or twice 56 days apart.

The treatment here: around 19 received Ad26.COV2.S at low or high dose, single or two shots; roughly five received placebo; per-sample allocation not given. Sample collection was performed on day 63 after the first vaccine or placebo injection. Looked up from germline, CDR1 is SGDLS and CDR2 is YYNGEE. V lost 9 bases and J lost 6; bases outside the gene matches: 13. This CDR3 contains 14 residues. This TCR derives from a person between 18 and 59 years old who received the Ad26.COV2.S COVID-19 vaccine or a placebo. J is TRBJ2-7 and V is TRBV9; 9 bases agree with TRBD1. The material was peripheral blood, obtained in a trial of Ad26.COV2.S vaccine versus placebo. The CDR3 nucleotides are TGTGCCAACAACTGGCGGGACAGGGCCGCCGAGCAGTACTTC. Protein product: CANNWRDRAAEQYF.